This TCR beta chain was sequenced during a study of blood T cell repertoires in COVID-19. At the level of the study: Specimens from acute and convalescent COVID-19 originated in the United States, Italy and Spain.

V lost 7 bases, J lost 1 base, and 13 bases lay in between. Germline-derived CDR1 and CDR2 are SNHLY and FYNNEI. This CDR3 contains 15 residues. In the original analysis: From reference gene primer amplification, estimates of nucleated cell counts were derived. TCRdb's table, derived via immunoSEQ multiplex PCR, lists solely in-frame clones and lacks some. Clone size and V and J calls were adopted from that table, with D and trimming inferred from the DNA. The top ten clones hold 0.2% to 0.3% of a sample with about 670,000 clones, approximately 90% of them seen once. Sequenced material: peripheral blood. This TCR derives from a woman younger than 35 with acute or convalescent COVID-19. This chain connects TRBV2 to TRBJ1-4; perhaps TRBD1 as D (6 bases). CDR3 loop: CASTLGGGTNEKLFF. For the CDR3, the DNA is TGTGCCAGCACCCTAGGGGGGGGAACTAATGAAAAACTGTTTTTT. Together with reference TRBV2 and TRBJ1-4, the CDR3 gives the full variable domain: EPEVTQTPSHQVTQMGQEVILRCVPISNHLYFYWYRQILGQKVEFLVSFYNNEISEKSEIFDDQFSVERPDGSNFTLKIRSTKLEDSAMYFCASTLGGGTNEKLFFGSGTQLSVL.